Presented here are 15 T cell receptor beta chains from one specimen sequenced in a study of blood T cell repertoires in COVID-19. TCRdb keeps only in-frame clones here, not all; method: immunoSEQ multiplex PCR. Of around 370,000 clones listed, 85% to 90% were seen once; the top ten hold just under 7.5%. Input material: peripheral blood. All receptors derive from a woman aged 70-85 years with COVID-19, enrolled during active disease.

The chain has TRBV6-5 and TRBJ1-5, with D possibly being TRBD1 (5 bases). Trimming took off 2 bases at V and 10 bases at J, with 12 bases between the two ends. Germline CDR1 is MNHEY and CDR2 is SVGAGI. The CDR3 runs 13 residues. CDR3 amino acids: CASSYASGGPQHF. The CDR3 bases are TGTGCCAGCAGTTACGCCTCGGGGGGACCCCAGCATTTT.

The chain joins TRBV24-1 to TRBJ1-2, with TRBD1 as a possible D gene (6 bases). CDR3 length equals 15 residues. Between the trimmed V and J ends, which lost 3 bases and 5 bases, there was a span of 15 bases. Germline values: CDR1 KGHDR, CDR2 SFDVKD. DNA of the CDR3: TGTGCCACCAGTGATACTGAGGACAGACGATATGGCTACACCTTC. It encodes CATSDTEDRRYGYTF.

This clone is a singleton in its sample. The CDR3 is CASSPRQGRSFF. The CDR3 DNA is TGTGCCAGTAGTCCTAGACAGGGTCGGTCTTTCTTT. The rearrangement uses TRBV19 and TRBJ1-1, with 7 bases lining up with TRBD1. Losses at the gene ends were 5 bases for V and 12 bases for J; bases not matched to a gene: 9. The germline V gene has CDR1 LNHDA and CDR2 SQIVND (reference sequence). The CDR3 loop spans 12 amino acids. Complete variable domain (other parts from reference TRBV19 and TRBJ1-1): DGGITQSPKYLFRKEGQNVTLSCEQNLNHDAMYWYRQDPGQGLRLIYYSQIVNDFQKGDIAEGYSVSREKKESFPLTVTSAQKNPTAFYLCASSPRQGRSFFGQGTRLTVV.

This sequence joins TRBV6-5 and TRBJ1-2; D is possibly TRBD1 (5 bases). Germline CDR1 MNHEY, CDR2 SVGAGI. V was clipped by 0 bases and J by 8 bases, with 10 bases between them. This CDR3 has 13 amino acids. The CDR3 DNA sequence: TGTGCCAGCAGTTACTCGAATCGGGGGGGCTACACCTTC. This encodes CASSYSNRGGYTF.

This clone was found a few times. The junction shows a germline mismatch at one end, possibly a read error. This chain links TRBV3-1 (or the pseudogene TRBV3-2) with TRBJ2-7; D might be TRBD2 (7 bases). CDR1 LGHDT and CDR2 YNNKEL come from the germline V gene (reference sequence). This CDR3 comprises 14 residues. CDR3 sequence (DNA): TGTGCCTGCAGCCTGGGAGGGGGGGCCTACGAGCAGTACTTC. Its translation is CACSLGGGAYEQYF.

This rearrangement joins TRBV20-1 to TRBJ2-5; tentatively, D is TRBD2 (5 bases). V was shortened by 3 bases and J by 3 bases, with 8 bases between the two germline ends. The length of the CDR3 is 12 residues. CDR1 DFQATT and CDR2 SNEGSKA come from the germline V gene (reference sequence). The CDR3 region is CSASPGKETQYF. The DNA for the CDR3 is TGCAGTGCTAGTCCGGGAAAAGAGACCCAGTACTTC.

The CDR3 nucleotides are TGTGCCAGCAGTTTAGCCAGGTTAGGTGAAAAACTGTTTTTT. Translation: CASSLARLGEKLFF. The chain joins TRBV27 to TRBJ1-4; D call uncertain. Germline CDR1 MNHEY, CDR2 SMNVEV (reference sequence). CDR3 length: 14 residues. V was trimmed by 2 bases and J by 7 bases, leaving 11 bases between them.

As concerns this clone: The germline gene is not matched at one end of the junction; a read error may be the cause. CDR3 coding DNA: TGCGCCAGCAGCTTGGAACTAGCGGGGGGCCAGCACTTC. Translation gives CASSLELAGGQHF. This chain links TRBV5-1 with TRBJ2-4, with TRBD2 matching over 12 bases. Germline V lookup: CDR1 SGHRS, CDR2 YFSETQ. There are 13 residues in the CDR3.

The chain is built from TRBV10-1 and TRBJ1-5, with D hard to call. The germline CDR1 and CDR2 sequences are WNHNN and SYGVQD (reference sequence). This CDR3 region has 15 residues. V was pared by 0 bases and J by 7 bases, with 13 bases between. DNA of the CDR3: TGCGCCAGCAGTGAGTCCAAACAGCCCTTCCAGCCCCAGCATTTT. It yields the protein CASSESKQPFQPQHF.

This rearrangement joins TRBV12-3 or TRBV12-4 to TRBJ2-5; possibly TRBD1 for D (6 bases). V dropped 6 bases and J dropped 6 bases, with 11 bases sitting between them. This CDR3 is 12 amino acids long. CDR3 region: CASSPGDKTQYF. The DNA for the CDR3 is TGTGCCAGCAGCCCAGGGGACAAGACCCAGTACTTC.

The chain links TRBV7-2 to TRBJ1-6; possibly TRBD1 for D (6 bases). CDR1 is SGHTA, CDR2 FQGNSA, per germline. The germline V and J ends were trimmed by 5 bases and 3 bases, with 11 bases remaining between them. This CDR3 spans 15 amino acids. CDR3 amino acids: CASSPDSYYNSPLHF. The CDR3 DNA is TGTGCCAGCAGCCCGGACAGCTACTATAATTCACCCCTCCACTTT.

This clone is a singleton in its sample. This sequence joins TRBV12-3 or TRBV12-4 and TRBJ1-1; tentative D call: TRBD1 (5 bases). V lost 3 bases and J 4 bases, leaving 9 bases between the germline ends. CDR3 length equals 13 residues. The CDR3 loop reads CASSLSGFTEAFF. DNA for the CDR3: TGTGCCAGCAGTTTGTCAGGGTTCACTGAAGCTTTCTTT.

The rearrangement uses TRBV5-1 and TRBJ2-1; 11 bases fit TRBD2. This CDR3 is 16 amino acids long. CDR1 SGHRS and CDR2 YFSETQ come from the germline V gene. V gave up 4 bases and J gave up 2 bases; unmatched junction bases: 5. The chain's CDR3 is CASSPTTSGAYNEQFF. DNA of the CDR3: TGCGCCAGCAGCCCCACGACTAGCGGGGCCTACAATGAGCAGTTCTTC.

The chain is built from TRBV5-6 and TRBJ1-1, with D possibly TRBD1 on 5 matching bases. The CDR3 consists of 13 residues. CDR1 and CDR2 from the germline V gene are SGHDT and YYEEEE. Trimming left V 0 bases short and J 5 bases short, with 8 bases between. The CDR3 loop reads CASSLEGRTEAFF. The DNA for the CDR3 is TGTGCCAGCAGCTTGGAGGGGCGGACTGAAGCTTTCTTT.

This rearrangement joins TRBV2 to TRBJ1-1; D call uncertain. This CDR3 comprises 13 residues. The V end was cut by 4 bases, the J end by 1 base, with 7 bases between. Germline V gene sequence: CDR1 SNHLY, CDR2 FYNNEI. CDR3 sequence: CASSVSGNTEAFF. The DNA of the CDR3 is TGTGCCAGCAGTGTAAGCGGGAACACTGAAGCTTTCTTT.